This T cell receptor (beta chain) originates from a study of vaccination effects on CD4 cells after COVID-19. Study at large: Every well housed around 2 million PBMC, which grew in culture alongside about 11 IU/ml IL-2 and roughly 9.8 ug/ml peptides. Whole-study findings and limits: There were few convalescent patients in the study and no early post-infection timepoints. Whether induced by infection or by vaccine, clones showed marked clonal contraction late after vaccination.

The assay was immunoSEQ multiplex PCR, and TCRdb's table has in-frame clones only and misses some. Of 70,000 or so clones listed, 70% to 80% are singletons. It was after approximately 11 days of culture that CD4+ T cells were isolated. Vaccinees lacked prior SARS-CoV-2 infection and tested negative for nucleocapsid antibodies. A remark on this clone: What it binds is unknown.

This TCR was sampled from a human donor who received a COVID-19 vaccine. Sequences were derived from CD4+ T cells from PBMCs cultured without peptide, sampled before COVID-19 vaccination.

The CDR3 DNA reads TGCGCCAGCAGCCCGAAGAGCCCGGGACAGGGGACGACCGGGGAGCTGTTTTTT. This codes for CASSPKSPGQGTTGELFF. V gene TRBV4-1 combines with J gene TRBJ2-2, with TRBD1 identical over 10 bases. V shed 4 bases, J shed 5 bases, and the junction held 13 bases outside the gene matches. The CDR3 has 18 residues. Germline V gene lookup returns CDR1 MGHRA and CDR2 YSYEKL.